This is a list of T cell receptor beta chains from one sample in a study of cytomegalovirus exposure and HLA in healthy donors. Method: immunoSEQ multiplex PCR; TCRdb's copy keeps in-frame clones and lacks some. The repertoire holds fewer than 200,000 clones, with more than 80% as singletons. Sample: PBMCs. These receptors all come from a young woman in good health and CMV-seropositive. CDR3s include the opening cysteine and the closing phenylalanine or tryptophan. The D gene is left open where the match is weak. Size values are once, few and many counts, or a class for expanded clones, and some rows have none.

DNA: TGTGCCTGTCGGGACAGGGTAAACACTGAAGCTTTCTTT; CDR3: CACRDRVNTEAFF; V: TRBV30; D: TRBD1; J: TRBJ1-1; size: NA
DNA: TGTGCCAGCGGAGGCGACACTCGCTATGGCTACACCTTC; CDR3: CASGGDTRYGYTF; V: TRBV6-6; D: NA; J: TRBJ1-2; size: NA
DNA: TGTGCCACGACATCGGGGGAGCTGTTTTTT; CDR3: CATTSGELFF; V: TRBV7-9; D: NA; J: TRBJ2-2; size: NA
DNA: TGCGCCAGCAGCACCGGACAGGGGGTGCAGTACTTC; CDR3: CASSTGQGVQYF; V: TRBV5-1; D: TRBD1; J: TRBJ2-7; size: NA
DNA: TGCGCCAGCAGGGCAGAGACAGGGGGCCTGGCTCTCGAGCAGTACTTC; CDR3: CASRAETGGLALEQYF; V: TRBV5-1; D: TRBD1; J: TRBJ2-7; size: NA
DNA: TGTGCCAGCAGCCGGACCGGGGAGCTGTTTTTT; CDR3: CASSRTGELFF; V: TRBV6-1; D: NA; J: TRBJ2-2; size: NA
DNA: TGTGCCAGCAGAGGACAGGACTATGGCTACACCTTC; CDR3: CASRGQDYGYTF; V: TRBV13; D: TRBD1; J: TRBJ1-2; size: NA
DNA: TGTGCCAGCAGCTTATGGGGAGGTGACACCGGGGAGCTGTTTTTT; CDR3: CASSLWGGDTGELFF; V: TRBV11-1; D: NA; J: TRBJ2-2; size: NA
DNA: TGTGCCAGCAGTTTATACTCCCAGGGGGCCTATGGCTACACCTTC; CDR3: CASSLYSQGAYGYTF; V: TRBV6-6; D: TRBD1; J: TRBJ1-2; size: NA
DNA: TGCAGCGTTGACGGCGGGGGGCAAGAGACCCAGTACTTC; CDR3: CSVDGGGQETQYF; V: TRBV29-1; D: TRBD2; J: TRBJ2-5; size: NA
DNA: TGTGCCAGCAGCTTAAGCGCTTTCCCCACCTACGAGCAGTACTTC; CDR3: CASSLSAFPTYEQYF; V: TRBV7-6; D: NA; J: TRBJ2-7; size: once
DNA: TGCGCCAGCAGCTTGGCCCGGATAATGCTAGATCAAGAGACCCAGTACTTC; CDR3: CASSLARIMLDQETQYF; V: TRBV5-1; D: NA; J: TRBJ2-5; size: NA